This TCR beta chain was recorded in a study of blood T cell repertoires in COVID-19. Study-wide background: Collection of acute and convalescent COVID-19 samples took place in the United States, Italy and Spain. PBMCs, B-cell-depleted T cells, or T cells provided the cDNA or gDNA that made up the material.

Under the authors' procedure: Estimated nucleated cell counts came from reference gene primer amplification. Produced via immunoSEQ multiplex PCR; TCRdb's table is partial and in-frame only. V and J calls and clone size are as listed in that table; D and trimming were resolved from the DNA. Counted here are about 160,000 clones, roughly 82% occurring once; the ten biggest clones make up around 7%. Followed over time, Seattle patients had been enrolled while infection was active. This TCR was recovered from a middle-aged woman with COVID-19, enrolled during active disease. The specimen was peripheral blood.

CDR3 nucleotide sequence: TGTGCCAGCAGTGCACAATATAGCAATCAGCCCCAGCATTTT. It encodes CASSAQYSNQPQHF. V and J are TRBV2 and TRBJ1-5; D is ambiguous. Trimming removed 4 bases from V and 0 bases from J, with 7 bases in between. The CDR3 runs 14 residues. In germline, CDR1 is SNHLY, CDR2 FYNNEI.